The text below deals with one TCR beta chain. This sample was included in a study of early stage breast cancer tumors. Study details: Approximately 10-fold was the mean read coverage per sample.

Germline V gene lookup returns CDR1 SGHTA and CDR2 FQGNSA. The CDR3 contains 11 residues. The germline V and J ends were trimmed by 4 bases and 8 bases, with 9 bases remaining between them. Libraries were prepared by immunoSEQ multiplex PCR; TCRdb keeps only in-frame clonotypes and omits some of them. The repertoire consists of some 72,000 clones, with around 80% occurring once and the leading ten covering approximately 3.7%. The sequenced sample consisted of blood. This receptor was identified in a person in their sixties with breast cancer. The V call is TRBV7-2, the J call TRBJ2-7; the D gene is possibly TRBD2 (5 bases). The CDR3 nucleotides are TGTGCCAGCAGCTCGAGCGGCAAGCAGTACTTC. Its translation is CASSSSGKQYF.